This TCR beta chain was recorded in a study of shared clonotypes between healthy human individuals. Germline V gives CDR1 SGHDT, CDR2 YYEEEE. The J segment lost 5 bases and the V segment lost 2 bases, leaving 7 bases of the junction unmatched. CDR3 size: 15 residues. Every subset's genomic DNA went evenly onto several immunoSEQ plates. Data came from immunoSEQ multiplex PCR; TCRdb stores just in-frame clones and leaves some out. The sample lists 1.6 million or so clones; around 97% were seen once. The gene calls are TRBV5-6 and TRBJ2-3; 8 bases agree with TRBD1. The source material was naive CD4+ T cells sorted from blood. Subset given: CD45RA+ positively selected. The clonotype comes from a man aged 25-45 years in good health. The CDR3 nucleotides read TGTGCCAGCAGCTTTGGGACAGGACGGGAAGATACGCAGTATTTT. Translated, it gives CASSFGTGREDTQYF.